The 19 T cell receptor beta chains below were found in one sample sequenced in a study of blood T cell repertoires in COVID-19 (dated by TCRdb to 2020 to 2022). To prepare the library, the immunoSEQ multiplex PCR assay was applied. Drawn from immuneACCESS, this table holds only the in-frame rearrangements with V and J called that TCRdb kept. Clones are partly lost; checked studies trace under half to an unresolved V gene and leave the rest unexplained. Recorded for this sample are some 260,000 clones; approximately 82% of them occurred a single time. 3.1% of the sample comes from the top ten. Sequencing input: peripheral blood. All receptors come from a woman aged 18-29 years with acute or convalescent COVID-19.

The gene calls are TRBV5-4 and TRBJ2-7; the match to TRBD2 covers 13 bases. The CDR3 has 15 residues. With V trimmed by 3 bases and J by 9 bases, 9 bases remained unmatched. Looked up from germline, CDR1 is SGHNT and CDR2 is YYREEE (reference sequence). CDR3 bases: TGTGCCAGCAGCTACGGACTAGCGGGAGATTATCGGCAGTACTTC. Translated, it gives CASSYGLAGDYRQYF.

This chain uses TRBV6-6 with TRBJ1-2; D is ambiguous. The V gene lost 6 bases and the J gene lost 8 bases, with 10 bases spanning the gap. In germline, CDR1 is MNHNY, CDR2 SVGAGI (reference sequence). The CDR3 runs to 11 residues. The CDR3 DNA is TGTGCCAGCAGGCGGGTCGAGGGCTACACCTTC. Its translation: CASRRVEGYTF.

The rearrangement uses TRBV12-3 or TRBV12-4 and TRBJ1-2, with D perhaps matching TRBD1 (6 bases). The V and J ends lost 6 bases and 7 bases respectively, with 15 bases between them. The CDR3 sequence is 13 residues long. DNA of the CDR3: TGTGCCAGCAGCCTCTCAGGGGTATCTGGCTACACCTTC. Protein: CASSLSGVSGYTF.

CDR3 sequence (DNA): TGTGCCAGCAGCCGTCCCCGGGGAACAGGGGTGCAAGATACGCAGTATTTT. Protein: CASSRPRGTGVQDTQYF. The chain uses TRBV5-6 and TRBJ2-3; TRBD1 matches 7 bases. CDR1 and CDR2 from the germline V gene are SGHDT and YYEEEE. The CDR3 contains 17 residues. Trimming took 4 bases from V and 5 from J; bases not matched to a gene: 16.

This clone occurred once. The chain joins TRBV27 to TRBJ1-5; 8 nucleotides match TRBD1. Germline values: CDR1 MNHEY, CDR2 SMNVEV (reference sequence). The CDR3 is 15 residues long. Losses at the gene ends were 4 bases for V and 2 bases for J; bases not matched to a gene: 4. The CDR3 spells CASSSGQARNQPQHF. The CDR3 DNA reads as TGTGCCAGCAGTTCGGGACAGGCCCGCAATCAGCCCCAGCATTTT.

The V gene is TRBV5-6, the J gene TRBJ2-1, with TRBD2 matching 9 bases. The CDR3 sequence is 14 residues long. Germline V gene sequence: CDR1 SGHDT, CDR2 YYEEEE. With 3 bases clipped from V and 7 bases from J, the junction kept 5 bases outside the gene matches. The CDR3 spells CASSWGTSRNEQFF. For the CDR3, the DNA is TGTGCCAGCAGCTGGGGGACTAGCAGGAATGAGCAGTTCTTC.

The sample holds one count of this clone. The V call is TRBV10-3, the J call TRBJ2-5; TRBD2 matches 10 bases. Germline CDR1 is ENHRY and CDR2 is SYGVKD. CDR3 length: 16 amino acids. J gave up 2 bases and V 2 bases, and 5 bases lay outside the gene matches. The DNA of the CDR3 is TGTGCCATCAGTGAGCCTCCGACTAGCGGGCAAGAGACCCAGTACTTC. Its protein product is CAISEPPTSGQETQYF.

J is TRBJ1-1 and V is TRBV5-1; possible D gene TRBD1, 5 bases. Trimming pared 5 bases from V and 3 bases from J, leaving 17 bases between. This CDR3 has 15 amino acids. The germline gives CDR1 SGHRS, CDR2 YFSETQ. The CDR3 bases are TGCGCCAGCAGTAACTACAGGCTTGGGGACACTGAAGCTTTCTTT. Translating it yields CASSNYRLGDTEAFF.

The chain employs TRBV4-3 and TRBJ2-1; 8 bases align to TRBD2. From germline, CDR1 is LGHNA and CDR2 YSLEER. V lost 0 bases, J lost 3 bases, and 7 bases stayed unmatched. There are 17 residues in the CDR3. CDR3 DNA sequence: TGCGCCAGCAGCCAAGATCTTTTTGGGACTAGCTACAATGAGCAGTTCTTC. Its protein product is CASSQDLFGTSYNEQFF.

CDR3 region: CASSDRAGFDSPLHF. The CDR3 bases are TGTGCCAGCAGTGACCGGGCAGGGTTCGATTCACCCCTCCACTTT. The chain recombines TRBV6-4 with TRBJ1-6, with D tentatively TRBD1 (5 bases). Per the germline V gene, CDR1 is MRHNA and CDR2 is SNTAGT. This CDR3 is 15 amino acids long. V gave up 2 bases and J gave up 8 bases, with 13 bases separating them.

Worth noting for this clone: Germline and junction disagree at one end, which may indicate a read error. V usage is TRBV12-3 or TRBV12-4 and J usage is TRBJ1-3; D unresolved. This CDR3 spans 13 amino acids. The CDR3 DNA is TGTGCCAGCAGCTTAGGTCAGGGAAACACCATATATTTT. As protein: CASSLGQGNTIYF.

CDR3 sequence reads: CSVEDPRVRVGPYNEQFF. Here the CDR3 DNA reads TGCAGCGTTGAAGATCCCCGCGTCAGGGTAGGGCCTTATAATGAGCAGTTCTTC. This chain links TRBV29-1 with TRBJ2-1, with D perhaps matching TRBD1 (5 bases). V was shortened by 0 bases and J by 7 bases, with 25 bases between the two germline ends. This CDR3 spans 18 amino acids. The germline gives CDR1 SQVTM, CDR2 ANQGSEA.

This chain joins TRBV25-1 and TRBJ2-1; D call uncertain. The CDR3 extends over 12 amino acids. Trimming stripped 2 bases from V and 9 bases from J, with 8 bases between. Per the germline V gene, CDR1 is MGHDK and CDR2 is SYGVNS. The CDR3 DNA follows: TGTGCCAGCAGTGAACCTTTCAGTGAGCAGTTCTTC. Translated, it gives CASSEPFSEQFF.

V gene TRBV7-2 combines with J gene TRBJ2-7, with TRBD1 matching over 7 bases. The CDR3 totals 15 residues. Trimming cost V 3 bases and J 2 bases; bases outside gene matches: 7. Germline CDR1 and CDR2: SGHTA and FQGNSA. CDR3 residues: CASSFKGAATYEQYF. The CDR3 DNA is TGTGCCAGCAGCTTCAAGGGGGCCGCTACCTACGAGCAGTACTTC. Full variable domain (outside the CDR3, taken from reference TRBV7-2 and TRBJ2-7): GAGVSQSPSNKVTEKGKDVELRCDPISGHTALYWYRQSLGQGLEFLIYFQGNSAPDKSGLPSDRFSAERTGGSVSTLTIQRTQQEDSAVYLCASSFKGAATYEQYFGPGTRLTVT.

This chain uses TRBV12-5 with TRBJ2-5; D might be TRBD2 (6 bases). This CDR3 contains 16 residues. V was cut by 4 bases and J by 5 bases, with 20 bases left in between. In germline, CDR1 is LGHNT, CDR2 FRNRAP. CDR3 sequence: CASGSPPGLQRETQYF. The DNA of the CDR3 is TGTGCTAGTGGTTCGCCCCCGGGACTTCAACGGGAGACCCAGTACTTC.

The chain recombines TRBV9 with TRBJ2-3, with a weak D call TRBD2 (5 bases). Between the trimmed V and J ends, which lost 4 bases and 4 bases, there was a span of 13 bases. CDR1 and CDR2 (germline): SGDLS, YYNGEE. The CDR3 runs to 14 residues. CDR3 sequence (DNA): TGTGCCAGCAGCTCCTGGACTGGATCAGATACGCAGTATTTT. Its protein is CASSSWTGSDTQYF.

The CDR3 loop reads CASSLDTGGTEAFF. The CDR3 coding sequence is TGTGCCAGCAGCTTGGATACAGGGGGCACTGAAGCTTTCTTT. V usage is TRBV11-2 and J usage is TRBJ1-1; 8 positions agree with TRBD1. Trimming removed 3 bases from V and 4 bases from J; junction bases left unmatched: 4. The CDR3 runs to 14 residues. Germline V lookup: CDR1 SGHAT, CDR2 FQNNGV.

The CDR3 DNA reads TGCGCCAGCAGCCAAGATCGGGCTAGCGGGACAGATACGCAGTATTTT. As protein: CASSQDRASGTDTQYF. The rearrangement links TRBV4-3 to TRBJ2-3, with 8 bases matching TRBD2. The CDR3 loop spans 16 amino acids. In germline, CDR1 is LGHNA, CDR2 YSLEER. J lost 3 bases, V lost 0 bases, and 5 bases had no gene match.

This clone has a handful of counts. The gene calls are TRBV5-5 and TRBJ1-5, with a tentative D call TRBD1 (6 bases). The CDR3 consists of 13 residues. Per germline, CDR1 SGHKS and CDR2 YYEKEE (reference sequence). The V and J ends lost 4 bases and 6 bases respectively, with 11 bases between them. Written as DNA, the CDR3 is TGTGCCAGCAGCCTTACAGGGATTCAGCCCCAGCATTTT. Translation: CASSLTGIQPQHF.